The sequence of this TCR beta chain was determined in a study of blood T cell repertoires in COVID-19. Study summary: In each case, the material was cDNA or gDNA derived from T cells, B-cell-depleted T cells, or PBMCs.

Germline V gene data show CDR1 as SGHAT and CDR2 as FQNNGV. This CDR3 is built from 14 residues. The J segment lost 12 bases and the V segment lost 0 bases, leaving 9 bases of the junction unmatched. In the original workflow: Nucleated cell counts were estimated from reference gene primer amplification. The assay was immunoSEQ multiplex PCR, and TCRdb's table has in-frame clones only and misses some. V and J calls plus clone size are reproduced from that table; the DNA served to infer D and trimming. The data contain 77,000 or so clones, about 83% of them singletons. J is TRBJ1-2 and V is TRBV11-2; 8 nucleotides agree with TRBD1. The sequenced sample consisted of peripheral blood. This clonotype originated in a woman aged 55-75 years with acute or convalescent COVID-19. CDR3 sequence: CASSLEVQGATHTF. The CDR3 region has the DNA TGTGCCAGCAGCTTAGAAGTCCAGGGGGCAACCCACACCTTC.